The 29 T cell receptor beta chains presented below share a single source sample, sequenced in a study of T cells after yellow fever vaccination. One entry per CDR3 protein, called by TCRdb with MiXCR from the 5' RACE reads. The repertoire holds under 150,000 distinct CDR3 sequences, with less than 9.5% as singletons. The sample here was CD4+ T cells sorted from PBMCs, taken 5 days after the yellow fever booster vaccination. The receptors stem from a man aged 25-40 years who received the YFV17D yellow fever vaccine.

Note on this clonotype: A clone one base away is much larger, so this may be a read error. The V gene is TRBV5-8, the J gene TRBJ2-2, with D tentatively TRBD2 (6 bases). The CDR3 is made up of 17 amino acids. The germline CDR1 and CDR2 sequences are SGHTS and YDEGEE. The CDR3 DNA follows: TGTACCAGCAGCTTGGTGGCTAGCGCCTTGAACACCGGGGAGCTGTTTTTT. This codes for CTSSLVASALNTGELFF.

This clonotype showed up many times. The rearrangement joins TRBV20-1 to TRBJ2-1, with TRBD2 identical over 9 bases. The CDR3 loop spans 14 amino acids. Germline V gene lookup returns CDR1 DFQATT and CDR2 SNEGSKA (reference sequence). V lost 6 bases to trimming and J lost 4 bases; unmatched junction nucleotides: 7. CDR3 nucleotides: TGCAGTGCAACAGGCGGGAGGGCTTACAATGAGCAGTTCTTC. Its protein product is CSATGGRAYNEQFF.

This clonotype showed up many times. The chain is built from TRBV7-6 and TRBJ2-1; 8 nucleotides align to TRBD1. Trimming at V came to 5 bases and at J to 0 bases, leaving 3 bases not matched to a gene. The CDR3 spans 15 residues. Per germline, CDR1 SGHVS and CDR2 FNYEAQ. The CDR3 here is CASSQGAGSYNEQFF. The CDR3 DNA sequence: TGTGCCAGCAGCCAGGGGGCAGGCTCCTACAATGAGCAGTTCTTC.

The sample holds many counts of this clonotype. This chain joins TRBV11-3 and TRBJ2-1; D may be TRBD2 (5 bases). CDR1 is SGHNT and CDR2 is YENEEA in the germline V gene. V was pared by 1 base and J by 1 base, with 11 bases between. This CDR3 has 16 residues. CDR3 sequence reads: CASSLGFRESYNEQFF. CDR3 in DNA: TGTGCCAGCAGCTTAGGATTCCGGGAATCCTACAATGAGCAGTTCTTC.

Many counts were recorded for this clonotype. The genes are TRBV6-5 and TRBJ2-2; the match to TRBD2 covers 12 bases. The germline CDR1 and CDR2 sequences are MNHEY and SVGAGI. V shed 8 bases and J 5 bases; nucleotides not matched to a gene: 6. There are 15 residues in the CDR3. In DNA form, the CDR3 reads TGTGCCAGCCGTTTCGGGACTAGCGGGACCGGGGAGCTGTTTTTT. This encodes CASRFGTSGTGELFF.

This clonotype was detected only once. Sequence at one end of the junction differs from germline and may be a read error. The genes are TRBV5-1 and TRBJ2-5; no firm D call. The CDR3 is 14 amino acids. Per germline, CDR1 SGHRS and CDR2 YFSETQ. The chain's CDR3 is CAGSLAAVLETQYF. CDR3 in DNA: TGCGCCGGCAGCTTGGCCGCGGTTTTGGAGACCCAGTACTTC.

The rearrangement joins TRBV6-4 to TRBJ2-7; D possibly corresponds to TRBD1 (6 bases). From germline, CDR1 is MRHNA and CDR2 SNTAGT. Trimming pared 0 bases from V and 4 bases from J, leaving 13 bases between. The CDR3 covers 15 residues. CDR3 sequence (DNA): TGTGCCAGCAGTGACTCGAGGGGGAGTCAATACGAGCAGTACTTC. As protein: CASSDSRGSQYEQYF.

This clonotype came up many times. The J gene is TRBJ2-2, the V gene TRBV20-1; D perhaps matches TRBD2 (5 bases). The ends were cut back, 0 bases at V and 6 bases at J, with 14 bases in the middle. Germline V CDR1 and CDR2: DFQATT, SNEGSKA (reference sequence). CDR3 length: 15 residues. CDR3 residues: CSARDFGGRAGELFF. As DNA, the CDR3 is TGCAGTGCTAGAGATTTCGGAGGCCGCGCCGGGGAGCTGTTTTTT.

The sample holds a few counts of this clonotype. CDR3 nucleotides: TGCAGTGCTCCTACGGGACTAGCGTCCCAAGGGGCCCAGTACTTC. Protein product: CSAPTGLASQGAQYF. J is TRBJ2-5 and V is TRBV20-1; 10 nucleotides agree with TRBD2. V shed 5 bases and J 9 bases; nucleotides not matched to a gene: 15. The CDR3 is 15 amino acids. Germline-derived CDR1 and CDR2 are DFQATT and SNEGSKA (reference sequence).

This sequence joins TRBV20-1 and TRBJ2-2; 7 bases fit TRBD1. The CDR3 spans 14 residues. V dropped 6 bases and J dropped 3; count of bases not matched to a gene: 7. Germline lookup yields CDR1 DFQATT and CDR2 SNEGSKA (reference sequence). The CDR3 here is CSAFAQGHTGELFF. In nucleotides, the CDR3 is TGCAGTGCCTTTGCACAGGGGCACACCGGGGAGCTGTTTTTT.

The table lists this clonotype with many counts. This sequence joins TRBV9 and TRBJ2-1, with 11 nucleotides matching TRBD2. This CDR3 region has 15 residues. CDR1 is SGDLS, CDR2 YYNGEE, per germline. The V segment lost 4 bases and the J segment 7 bases; nucleotides outside the gene matches: 7. CDR3 protein: CASSLTSGSVNEQFF. CDR3 nucleotides: TGTGCCAGCAGCCTCACTAGCGGGAGTGTGAATGAGCAGTTCTTC.

Comment on this clonotype: Given a far larger clone just one base away, this is likely a sequencing read error. The chain carries TRBV7-2 and TRBJ2-7; D remains ambiguous. The germline CDR1 and CDR2 sequences are SGHTA and FQGNSA. V was pared by 5 bases and J by 0 bases, with 5 bases between. The CDR3 length is 12 residues. The CDR3 loop is CASSPNSYEQYF. The CDR3, as DNA: TGTGCCAGCAGCCCAAACTCCTACGAGCAGTACTTC.

This clonotype showed up many times. The junction does not match germline at one end; this may be a read error. The V call is TRBV3-1, the J call TRBJ2-1; D unresolved. In germline, CDR1 is LGHDT, CDR2 YNNKEL (reference sequence). The CDR3 runs to 13 residues. The CDR3 sequence: CASSQDRSSFLSF. DNA for the CDR3: TGTGCCAGCAGCCAAGATCGTAGCTCTTTTTTATCATTC.

This clonotype was detected many times. The rearrangement joins TRBV29-1 to TRBJ2-1, with TRBD2 identical over 8 bases. The CDR3 spans 15 residues. J was trimmed by 4 bases and V by 7 bases; bases with no gene match: 12. Germline assignment: CDR1 SQVTM and CDR2 ANQGSEA. This chain's CDR3 is CSAPLPGLVYNEQFF. In nucleotides, the CDR3 is TGCAGCGCCCCCCTTCCGGGACTAGTTTACAATGAGCAGTTCTTC.

This clonotype was observed at least ten times. The chain is built from TRBV20-1 and TRBJ2-5; D not resolved. Germline values: CDR1 DFQATT, CDR2 SNEGSKA (reference sequence). CDR3 length: 11 amino acids. V was shortened by 6 bases and J by 4 bases, with 9 bases between the two germline ends. The chain's CDR3 is CSALTGETQYF. As DNA, the CDR3 is TGCAGTGCGCTGACTGGAGAGACCCAGTACTTC.

This clonotype was counted many times. The chain links TRBV2 to TRBJ2-1, with 8 bases lining up with TRBD2. The germline gives CDR1 SNHLY, CDR2 FYNNEI. CDR3 length: 14 residues. V was pared by 7 bases and J by 8 bases, with 10 bases of the junction left unmatched. CDR3 nucleotides: TGTGCCAGCAAAAGCGGGAGCCAACGCTATGAGCAGTTCTTC. Its protein product is CASKSGSQRYEQFF. Drawing the rest from reference TRBV2 and TRBJ2-1, the complete variable domain is EPEVTQTPSHQVTQMGQEVILRCVPISNHLYFYWYRQILGQKVEFLVSFYNNEISEKSEIFDDQFSVERPDGSNFTLKIRSTKLEDSAMYFCASKSGSQRYEQFFGPGTRLTVL.

This clonotype was recorded many times. The chain links TRBV10-3 to TRBJ1-2, with D uncertain. V lost 3 bases, J lost 7 bases, and 21 bases lay in between. Germline-derived CDR1 and CDR2 are ENHRY and SYGVKD. This CDR3 has 16 amino acids. The chain's CDR3 is CAISDLTLRASTGYTF. The DNA of the CDR3 is TGTGCCATCAGTGATCTGACACTCCGGGCCTCTACTGGCTACACCTTC.

The chain couples TRBV30 to TRBJ2-3, with D perhaps TRBD2 (5 bases). In germline, CDR1 is GTSNPN, CDR2 SVGIG (reference sequence). The germline V and J ends were trimmed by 5 bases and 5 bases, with 8 bases remaining between them. CDR3 length: 11 amino acids. CDR3: CAWGRGDTQYF. DNA for the CDR3: TGTGCCTGGGGACGGGGAGATACGCAGTATTTT. Supplemented by reference TRBV30 and TRBJ2-3, the full variable domain reads SQTIHQWPATLVQPVGSPLSLECTVEGTSNPNLYWYRQAAGRGLQLLFYSVGIGQISSEVPQNLSASRPQDRQFILSSKKLLLSDSGFYLCAWGRGDTQYFGPGTRLTVL.

This clonotype was recorded many times. CDR3 loop: CSVPDRVGETQYF. CDR3 in DNA: TGCAGCGTCCCCGACAGGGTGGGCGAGACCCAGTACTTC. This chain joins TRBV29-1 and TRBJ2-5; 7 bases map to TRBD1. V shed 6 bases, J shed 5 bases, and the junction held 9 bases outside the gene matches. The germline CDR1 and CDR2 sequences are SQVTM and ANQGSEA. This CDR3 contains 13 residues.

For this clonotype: A much bigger clone sits one base away, suggesting this may be a read error. Given the absence of the conserved phenylalanine or tryptophan at the CDR3 end, a read error is likely. The chain recombines TRBV9 with TRBJ2-1; D perhaps matches TRBD2 (5 bases). V shed 4 bases and J shed 3 bases, with 8 bases lying between them. This CDR3 has 13 amino acids. Germline CDR1 is SGDLS and CDR2 is YYNGEE. DNA of the CDR3: TGTGCCAGCAGCTATCGGGACTACAATGAGCAGTTCCTC. Translation: CASSYRDYNEQFL.

This clonotype was counted ten times or more. The chain combines TRBV4-1 with TRBJ2-1; 12 bases are a match to TRBD2. In germline, CDR1 is MGHRA, CDR2 YSYEKL. The junction had 18 bases not matched to a gene; V was cut back by 1 base and J by 5 bases. This CDR3 region has 21 residues. The CDR3 region is CASSQAETSGRAPPIHNEQFF. The CDR3 nucleotides read TGCGCCAGCAGCCAAGCGGAGACTAGCGGGAGAGCCCCTCCTATCCACAATGAGCAGTTCTTC.

This clonotype was detected ten times or more. The chain carries TRBV6-2 or TRBV6-3 and TRBJ2-1; D perhaps matches TRBD2 (6 bases). In germline, CDR1 is MNHEY, CDR2 SVGEGT. This CDR3 has 15 amino acids. V lost 5 bases, J lost 8 bases, and 19 bases lay in between. The CDR3 sequence: CASSRMETRGYEQFF. The DNA for the CDR3 is TGTGCCAGCAGTCGAATGGAGACTAGGGGCTATGAGCAGTTCTTC.

This clonotype came up many times. The rearrangement joins TRBV5-6 to TRBJ1-5; the D is unclear. Germline CDR1 SGHDT, CDR2 YYEEEE. V lost 2 bases, J lost 4 bases, and 4 bases lay in between. The CDR3 runs to 12 residues. This chain's CDR3 is CASSFWNQPQHF. In DNA form, the CDR3 reads TGTGCCAGCAGCTTCTGGAATCAGCCCCAGCATTTT.

In its sample, this clonotype was seen many times. The V and J genes are TRBV25-1 and TRBJ2-3; D is perhaps TRBD1 (6 bases). This CDR3 has 14 residues. Germline CDR1 reads MGHDK; CDR2 reads SYGVNS. The ends were cut back, 7 bases at V and 6 bases at J, with 17 bases in the middle. The CDR3 spells CASMGYRDVDTQYF. DNA for the CDR3: TGTGCCAGCATGGGTTACAGGGATGTTGATACGCAGTATTTT.

This clonotype was detected many times. The chain joins TRBV4-3 to TRBJ2-7; tentative D call: TRBD2 (5 bases). The CDR3 loop spans 13 amino acids. The germline CDR1 and CDR2 sequences are LGHNA and YSLEER. V was pared by 5 bases and J by 7 bases, with 15 bases between. The CDR3 nucleotides read TGCGCCAGCAGCGAAGCCCCGGGATGGGAGCAGTACTTC. Translation: CASSEAPGWEQYF.

This clonotype was picked up many times. This chain links TRBV7-2 with TRBJ2-3; D call uncertain. CDR1 and CDR2 (germline): SGHTA, FQGNSA. The V and J ends lost 3 bases and 0 bases respectively, with 10 bases between them. The CDR3 extends over 15 amino acids. The DNA of the CDR3 is TGTGCCAGCAGCTTCTTGCGGTCTAGCACAGATACGCAGTATTTT. It encodes CASSFLRSSTDTQYF.

The chain links TRBV7-8 to TRBJ2-7; 11 nucleotides agree with TRBD2. The CDR3 is 15 residues long. Germline values: CDR1 SGHVS, CDR2 FQNEAQ. The ends lost 2 bases at V and 3 bases at J; junction bases unmatched: 3. CDR3 in amino acids: CASSLRLAGNYEQYF. Here the CDR3 DNA reads TGTGCCAGCAGCTTACGACTAGCGGGAAACTACGAGCAGTACTTC.

This clonotype was counted between two and nine times. The CDR3 loop reads CATSREFRGNTQYF. In nucleotides, the CDR3 is TGTGCCACCAGCAGAGAATTCCGCGGAAATACGCAGTATTTT. This sequence joins TRBV15 and TRBJ2-3, with unresolved D. Trimming left V 0 bases short and J 7 bases short, with 11 bases between. The CDR3 runs to 14 residues. Germline-derived CDR1 and CDR2 are LNHNV and YYDKDF (reference sequence).

This clonotype was counted many times. V and J are TRBV15 and TRBJ1-1; D perhaps matches TRBD1 (6 bases). V was clipped by 1 base and J by 3 bases, with 9 bases between them. In germline, CDR1 is LNHNV, CDR2 YYDKDF (reference sequence). CDR3 length: 14 residues. CDR3 nucleotide sequence: TGTGCCACCAGCAGAGTCGCAGGGGACACTGAAGCTTTCTTT. It yields the protein CATSRVAGDTEAFF.